The sample holds a few counts of the clone carrying this T cell receptor (beta chain). MiXCR, applied by TCRdb to the 5' RACE reads, yields one record per CDR3 protein. Among approximately 300,000 distinct CDR3 sequences listed, over 10% were seen once. The data were obtained in a study of T cells after yellow fever vaccination. There are 15 residues in the CDR3. Germline V gene data show CDR1 as SGHTA and CDR2 as FQGNSA. J lost 7 bases, V lost 1 base, and 6 bases had no gene match. The J gene is TRBJ2-7, the V gene TRBV7-2; TRBD2 agrees at 11 bases. The receptor's source is a man aged 25 to 45 who received the YFV17D yellow fever vaccine. The sequencing used CD4+ T cells sorted from PBMCs, collected 45 days after the yellow fever booster vaccination. CDR3 nucleotides: TGTGCCAGCAGCTTAGTCCTAGCGGGAGGTGAGGAGCAGTACTTC. Protein: CASSLVLAGGEEQYF.